The 18 T cell receptor beta chains reported below all come from one sample, sequenced in a study of control samples from healthy donors and cancer patients. Some clones are missing from TCRdb's copy, which holds only in-frame ones; the method was immunoSEQ multiplex PCR. This sample has tens of thousands of clones; about nine tenths occur once, and the top ten carry over 3%. The sample taken for sequencing was blood. The receptors originated from a woman aged 18-30 years in good health.

The chain uses TRBV7-9 and TRBJ2-5; possible D gene TRBD1, 5 bases. In germline, CDR1 is SEHNR, CDR2 FQNEAQ (reference sequence). Trimming shortened V by 7 bases and J by 1 base, and 10 bases separated the two germline ends. The CDR3 sequence is 13 residues long. The CDR3 here is CASTPQVQETQYF. CDR3 coding DNA: TGTGCCAGCACCCCACAGGTCCAAGAGACCCAGTACTTC.

The V call is TRBV19, the J call TRBJ1-2; D uncertain. In germline, CDR1 is LNHDA, CDR2 SQIVND (reference sequence). The V and J ends lost 9 bases and 4 bases respectively, with 12 bases between them. This CDR3 contains 12 residues. This chain's CDR3 is CASLDDTYGYTF. In DNA form, the CDR3 reads TGTGCCAGCCTAGACGACACCTATGGCTACACCTTC.

The V call is TRBV19, the J call TRBJ1-2; 10 bases fit TRBD1. In germline, CDR1 is LNHDA, CDR2 SQIVND (reference sequence). CDR3 length: 14 residues. V gave up 6 bases and J gave up 2 bases; unmatched junction bases: 3. The CDR3 coding sequence is TGTGCCAGTAGACGGACAGGGGGGAACTATGGCTACACCTTC. Protein sequence: CASRRTGGNYGYTF.

This clone was seen once. The chain has TRBV2 and TRBJ2-7, with a tentative D call TRBD2 (6 bases). This CDR3 contains 13 residues. Trimming cost V 4 bases and J 6 bases, with 13 bases left between them. Germline-derived CDR1 and CDR2 are SNHLY and FYNNEI. The CDR3 reads CASSVSREVEQYF. The CDR3 nucleotides read TGTGCCAGCAGTGTCAGCAGGGAGGTCGAGCAGTACTTC.

This chain connects TRBV29-1 to TRBJ1-2; D is uncertain. The CDR3 consists of 12 residues. V was clipped by 4 bases and J by 1 base, with 7 bases between them. The germline CDR1 and CDR2 sequences are SQVTM and ANQGSEA. The CDR3 DNA reads TGCAGCGTTGTTGGGGATAACTATGGCTACACCTTC. Encoded protein: CSVVGDNYGYTF.

This chain's CDR3 is CASSQDGRSSPGLHF. CDR3 sequence (DNA): TGCGCCAGCAGCCAAGATGGGCGGAGTAGTCCTGGCCTCCACTTT. This chain uses TRBV4-1 with TRBJ1-6; D gene unclear. Germline lookup yields CDR1 MGHRA and CDR2 YSYEKL. The V end was cut by 0 bases, the J end by 15 bases, with 18 bases between. The CDR3 length is 15 residues.

This clone was picked up one time. This rearrangement joins TRBV4-1 to TRBJ1-2; 8 bases align to TRBD1. Germline V lookup: CDR1 MGHRA, CDR2 YSYEKL. V gave up 4 bases and J gave up 4 bases; unmatched junction bases: 8. There are 15 residues in the CDR3. DNA for the CDR3: TGCGCCAGCAGCCCAGGGCCAGGGGGCGCCTATGGCTACACCTTC. This codes for CASSPGPGGAYGYTF.

The V and J genes are TRBV19 and TRBJ1-6; D is possibly TRBD1 (5 bases). CDR1 is LNHDA and CDR2 is SQIVND in the germline V gene (reference sequence). The CDR3 consists of 13 residues. Trimming left V 4 bases short and J 8 bases short, with 9 bases between. CDR3 in DNA: TGTGCCAGTAGTACCCGGGACTATTCACCCCTCCACTTT. Its protein is CASSTRDYSPLHF. The full variable domain, completed using reference TRBV19 and TRBJ1-6, is DGGITQSPKYLFRKEGQNVTLSCEQNLNHDAMYWYRQDPGQGLRLIYYSQIVNDFQKGDIAEGYSVSREKKESFPLTVTSAQKNPTAFYLCASSTRDYSPLHFGNGTRLTVT.

This clone was seen a single time. The gene calls are TRBV2 and TRBJ1-1; TRBD1 might be the D (6 bases). The CDR3 spans 15 residues. CDR1 SNHLY and CDR2 FYNNEI come from the germline V gene. Trimming left V 5 bases short and J 4 bases short, with 17 bases between. Here the CDR3 DNA reads TGTGCCAGCAGTTTTTACAGGGAGGGAAGCACTGAAGCTTTCTTT. Amino acids: CASSFYREGSTEAFF.

The rearrangement links TRBV4-1 to TRBJ2-7; D gene ambiguous. Trimming cost V 4 bases and J 2 bases, with 15 bases left between them. The CDR3 length is 15 residues. Germline V lookup: CDR1 MGHRA, CDR2 YSYEKL. The CDR3 DNA reads TGCGCCAGCAGCCCCCCAGCAAAGGGCCCCTACGAGCAGTACTTC. This codes for CASSPPAKGPYEQYF.

The rearrangement links TRBV19 to TRBJ1-1; no firm D call. The CDR3 length is 13 residues. Trimming stripped 7 bases from V and 2 bases from J, with 11 bases between. Per the germline V gene, CDR1 is LNHDA and CDR2 is SQIVND (reference sequence). The CDR3 loop is CASKGQDNTEAFF. CDR3 bases: TGTGCCAGTAAGGGCCAGGACAACACTGAAGCTTTCTTT.

The gene calls are TRBV9 and TRBJ2-3; 7 bases map to TRBD1. This CDR3 is 14 amino acids long. Germline V lookup: CDR1 SGDLS, CDR2 YYNGEE. The junction had 3 bases not matched to a gene; V was cut back by 4 bases and J by 1 base. The CDR3 loop is CASSLTGGTDTQYF. CDR3 DNA: TGTGCCAGCAGCCTTACAGGGGGCACAGATACGCAGTATTTT.

The chain links TRBV5-1 to TRBJ1-1, with D maybe TRBD1 (6 bases). Germline V gene lookup returns CDR1 SGHRS and CDR2 YFSETQ. The V end was cut by 4 bases, the J end by 5 bases, with 18 bases between. The CDR3 is 15 amino acids. The CDR3 DNA follows: TGCGCCAGCAGCCCCTGGACAGAGTTGAGTACTGAAGCTTTCTTT. Its protein is CASSPWTELSTEAFF.

The chain recombines TRBV12-3 or TRBV12-4 with TRBJ1-2, with D hard to call. This CDR3 is built from 11 residues. The V end lost 6 bases, the J end lost 3 bases, and 5 bases lay between the germline ends. CDR3 amino acids: CASSQDYGYTF. The DNA for the CDR3 is TGTGCCAGCAGCCAGGACTATGGCTACACCTTC.

This rearrangement joins TRBV6-6 to TRBJ1-2, with D maybe TRBD1 (6 bases). With 3 bases removed from V and 6 bases from J, the gap between germline ends came to 14 bases. The length of the CDR3 is 14 residues. Germline V CDR1 and CDR2: MNHNY, SVGAGI (reference sequence). Written as DNA, the CDR3 is TGTGCCAGCAGTTATCTACAGGGTACTGATGGCTACACCTTC. It translates to CASSYLQGTDGYTF.

This clone has a single count. The chain employs TRBV2 and TRBJ1-3; D call uncertain. The CDR3 loop spans 13 amino acids. V lost 6 bases, J lost 8 bases, and 14 bases lay in between. Germline assignment: CDR1 SNHLY and CDR2 FYNNEI. The CDR3 sequence: CASSPGRGDTIYF. DNA for the CDR3: TGTGCCAGCAGCCCGGGTCGTGGGGACACCATATATTTT. The full variable domain, in which reference TRBV2 and TRBJ1-3 provide the parts outside the CDR3, is EPEVTQTPSHQVTQMGQEVILRCVPISNHLYFYWYRQILGQKVEFLVSFYNNEISEKSEIFDDQFSVERPDGSNFTLKIRSTKLEDSAMYFCASSPGRGDTIYFGEGSWLTVV.

This chain connects TRBV9 to TRBJ2-1; TRBD1 is a possible D gene (7 bases). Trimming shortened V by 4 bases and J by 0 bases, and 11 bases separated the two germline ends. CDR1 is SGDLS and CDR2 is YYNGEE in the germline V gene. The CDR3 is made up of 15 amino acids. CDR3: CASSPQGGSYNEQFF. As DNA, the CDR3 is TGTGCCAGCAGCCCCCAGGGGGGCTCCTACAATGAGCAGTTCTTC.

The chain joins TRBV7-9 to TRBJ2-7; D possibly corresponds to TRBD1 (5 bases). Germline assignment: CDR1 SEHNR and CDR2 FQNEAQ (reference sequence). The CDR3 covers 15 residues. V was clipped by 1 base and J by 2 bases, with 12 bases between them. CDR3: CASSLVRGWPYEQYF. The DNA of the CDR3 is TGTGCCAGCAGCTTAGTTAGGGGCTGGCCCTACGAGCAGTACTTC.